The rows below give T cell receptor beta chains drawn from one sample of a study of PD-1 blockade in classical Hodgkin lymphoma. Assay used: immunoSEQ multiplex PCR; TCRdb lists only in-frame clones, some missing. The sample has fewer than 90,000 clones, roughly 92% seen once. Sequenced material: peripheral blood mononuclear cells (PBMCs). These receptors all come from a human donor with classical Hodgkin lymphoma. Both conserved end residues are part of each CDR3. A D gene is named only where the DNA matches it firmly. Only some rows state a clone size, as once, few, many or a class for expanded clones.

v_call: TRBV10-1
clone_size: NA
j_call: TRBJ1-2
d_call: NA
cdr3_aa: CASSEFGHYTF
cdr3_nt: TGCGCCAGCAGTGAGTTCGGACACTACACCTTC

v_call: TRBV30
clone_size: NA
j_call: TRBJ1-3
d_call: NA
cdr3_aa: CAWATPNSGNTIYF
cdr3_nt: TGTGCCTGGGCAACACCGAACTCTGGAAACACCATATATTTT

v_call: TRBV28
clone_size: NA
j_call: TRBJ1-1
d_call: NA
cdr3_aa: CASSLLGQGAEAFF
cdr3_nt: TGTGCCAGCAGTTTATTGGGGCAGGGCGCTGAAGCTTTCTTT

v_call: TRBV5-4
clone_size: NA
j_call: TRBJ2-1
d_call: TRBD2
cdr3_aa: CASSQGLAGWNEQFF
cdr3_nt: TGTGCCAGCAGCCAGGGACTAGCGGGGTGGAATGAGCAGTTCTTC

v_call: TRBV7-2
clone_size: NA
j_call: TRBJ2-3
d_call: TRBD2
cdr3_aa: CASSLAAGGGTDTQYF
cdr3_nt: TGTGCCAGCAGCTTAGCGGCGGGAGGGGGAACAGATACGCAGTATTTT

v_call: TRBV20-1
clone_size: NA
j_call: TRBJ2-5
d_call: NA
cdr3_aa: CSAGRETQYF
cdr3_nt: TGCAGTGCCGGTCGAGAGACCCAGTACTTC

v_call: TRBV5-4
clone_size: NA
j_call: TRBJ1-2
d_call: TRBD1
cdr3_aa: CASSWTGDNADYGYTF
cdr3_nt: TGTGCCAGCAGCTGGACAGGGGATAATGCGGACTATGGCTACACCTTC

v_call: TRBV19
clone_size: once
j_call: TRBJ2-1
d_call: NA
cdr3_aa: CASSISALAVSGNEQFF
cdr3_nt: TGTGCCAGTAGTATTTCTGCATTAGCGGTCTCGGGCAATGAGCAGTTCTTC

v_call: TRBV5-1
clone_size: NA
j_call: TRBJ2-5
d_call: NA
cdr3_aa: CASSLGTIQETQYF
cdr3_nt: TGCGCCAGCAGCCTGGGGACGATTCAAGAGACCCAGTACTTC

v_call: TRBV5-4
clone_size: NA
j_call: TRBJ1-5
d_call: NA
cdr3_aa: CASSLGPSNQPQHF
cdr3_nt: TGTGCCAGCAGCTTGGGACCTAGCAATCAGCCCCAGCATTTT

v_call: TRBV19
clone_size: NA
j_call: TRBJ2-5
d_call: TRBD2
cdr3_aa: CASSAKLAGGFQETQYF
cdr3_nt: TGTGCCAGTAGTGCCAAGCTAGCGGGGGGTTTCCAAGAGACCCAGTACTTC

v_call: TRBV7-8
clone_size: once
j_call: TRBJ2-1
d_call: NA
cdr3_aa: CASSIMGEQFF
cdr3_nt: TGTGCCAGCAGCATCATGGGTGAGCAGTTCTTC

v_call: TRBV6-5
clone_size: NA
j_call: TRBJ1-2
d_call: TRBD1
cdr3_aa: CASSNAGQGNGYTF
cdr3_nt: TGTGCCAGCAGTAACGCGGGACAGGGGAATGGCTACACCTTC

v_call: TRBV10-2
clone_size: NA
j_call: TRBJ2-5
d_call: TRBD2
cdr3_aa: CASSDGRIVETQYF
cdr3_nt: TGCGCCAGCAGTGACGGGAGGATCGTAGAGACCCAGTACTTC

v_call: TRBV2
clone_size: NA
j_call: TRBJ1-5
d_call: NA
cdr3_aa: CASGREVGNQPQHF
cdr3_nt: TGTGCCAGCGGAAGGGAGGTCGGCAATCAGCCCCAGCATTTT

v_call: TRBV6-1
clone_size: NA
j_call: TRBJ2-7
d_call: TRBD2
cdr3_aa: CASSEQSGGLGEQYF
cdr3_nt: TGTGCCAGCAGTGAACAGTCGGGAGGCCTCGGCGAGCAGTACTTC

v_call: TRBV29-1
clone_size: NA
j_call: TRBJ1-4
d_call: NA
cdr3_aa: CSAEDNEKLFF
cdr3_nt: TGCAGCGCGGAGGATAATGAAAAACTGTTTTTT

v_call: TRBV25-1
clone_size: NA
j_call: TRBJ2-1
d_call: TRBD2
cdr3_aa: CASSADSGRQQFF
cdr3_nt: TGTGCCAGCAGTGCTGACAGCGGGAGACAGCAGTTCTTC

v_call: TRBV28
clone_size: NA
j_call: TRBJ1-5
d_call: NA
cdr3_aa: CASSLHSPRNQPQHF
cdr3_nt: TGTGCCAGCAGTTTACACAGCCCGAGGAATCAGCCCCAGCATTTT

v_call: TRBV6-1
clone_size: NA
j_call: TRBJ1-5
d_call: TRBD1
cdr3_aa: CASSQALEQGGSNQPQHF
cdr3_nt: TGTGCCAGCAGTCAAGCCCTAGAACAGGGGGGAAGCAATCAGCCCCAGCATTTT

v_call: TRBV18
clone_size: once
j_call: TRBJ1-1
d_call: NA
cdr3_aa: CASSPGEVWRTEAFF
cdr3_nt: TGTGCCAGCTCACCCGGGGAGGTTTGGAGGACTGAAGCTTTCTTT

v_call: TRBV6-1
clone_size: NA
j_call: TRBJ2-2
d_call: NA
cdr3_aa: CASKEVGELFF
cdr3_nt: TGTGCCAGCAAGGAGGTCGGGGAGCTGTTTTTT

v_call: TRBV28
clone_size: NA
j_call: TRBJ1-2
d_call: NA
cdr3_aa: CASSLQSLGYTF
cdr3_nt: TGTGCCAGCAGTCTTCAATCTCTGGGCTACACCTTC

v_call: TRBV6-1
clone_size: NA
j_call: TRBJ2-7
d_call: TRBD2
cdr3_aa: CASSAFGGNYEQYF
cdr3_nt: TGTGCCAGCAGTGCCTTCGGGGGGAACTACGAGCAGTACTTC